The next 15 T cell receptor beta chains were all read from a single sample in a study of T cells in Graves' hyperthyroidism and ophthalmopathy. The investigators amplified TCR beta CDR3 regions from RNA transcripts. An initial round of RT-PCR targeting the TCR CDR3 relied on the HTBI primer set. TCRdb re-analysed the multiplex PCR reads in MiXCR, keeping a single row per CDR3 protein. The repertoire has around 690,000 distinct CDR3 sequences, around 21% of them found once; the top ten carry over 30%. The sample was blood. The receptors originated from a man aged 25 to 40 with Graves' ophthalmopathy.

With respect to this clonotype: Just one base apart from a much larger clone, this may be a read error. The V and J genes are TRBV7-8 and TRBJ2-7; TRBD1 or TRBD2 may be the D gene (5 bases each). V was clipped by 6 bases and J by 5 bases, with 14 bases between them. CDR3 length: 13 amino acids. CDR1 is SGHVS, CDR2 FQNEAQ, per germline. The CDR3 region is CASSSRDHHEQYF. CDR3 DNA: TGTGCCAGCAGTTCCCGGGACCACCACGAGCAGTACTTC.

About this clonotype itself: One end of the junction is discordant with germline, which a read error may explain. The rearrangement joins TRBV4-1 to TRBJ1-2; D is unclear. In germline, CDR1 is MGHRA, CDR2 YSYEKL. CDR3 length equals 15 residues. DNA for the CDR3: TGTGCCAGCAGCGGGCAGGTTGGGCAGAACTATGGCTACACCTTC. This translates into CASSGQVGQNYGYTF.

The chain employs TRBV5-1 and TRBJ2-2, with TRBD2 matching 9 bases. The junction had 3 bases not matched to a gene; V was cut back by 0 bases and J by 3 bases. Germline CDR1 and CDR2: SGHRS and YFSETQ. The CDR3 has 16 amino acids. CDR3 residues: CASSLDGGRDTGELFF. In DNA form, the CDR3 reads TGCGCCAGCAGCTTGGATGGCGGGAGGGACACCGGGGAGCTGTTTTTT.

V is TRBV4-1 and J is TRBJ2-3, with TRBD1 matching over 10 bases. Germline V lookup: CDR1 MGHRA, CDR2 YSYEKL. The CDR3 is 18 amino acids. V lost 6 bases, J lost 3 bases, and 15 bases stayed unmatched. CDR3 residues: CASRRGQGGQGLTDTQYF. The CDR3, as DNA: TGCGCCAGCAGAAGGGGCCAAGGGGGACAGGGGTTAACAGATACGCAGTATTTT.

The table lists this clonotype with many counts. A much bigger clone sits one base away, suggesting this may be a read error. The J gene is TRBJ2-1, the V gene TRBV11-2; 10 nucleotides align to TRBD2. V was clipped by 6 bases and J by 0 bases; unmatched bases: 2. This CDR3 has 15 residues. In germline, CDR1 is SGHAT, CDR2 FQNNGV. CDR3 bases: TGTGCCAGCAGGGGACTAGCGTTCTCCTACAATGAGCAGTTCTTC. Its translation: CASRGLAFSYNEQFF.

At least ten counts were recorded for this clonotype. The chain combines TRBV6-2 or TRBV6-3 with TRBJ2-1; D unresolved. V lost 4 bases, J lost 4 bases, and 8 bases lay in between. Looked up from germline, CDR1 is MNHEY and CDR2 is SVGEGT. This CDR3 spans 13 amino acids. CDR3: CASSLIVYNEQFF. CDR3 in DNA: TGTGCCAGCAGTTTAATTGTATACAATGAGCAGTTCTTC.

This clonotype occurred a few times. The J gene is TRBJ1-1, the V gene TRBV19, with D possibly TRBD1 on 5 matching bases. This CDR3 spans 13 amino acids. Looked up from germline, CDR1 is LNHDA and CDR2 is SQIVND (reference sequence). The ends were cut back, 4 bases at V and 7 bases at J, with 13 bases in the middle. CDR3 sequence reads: CASSTGTDLEAFF. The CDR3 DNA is TGTGCCAGTAGTACTGGGACGGACCTTGAAGCTTTCTTT.

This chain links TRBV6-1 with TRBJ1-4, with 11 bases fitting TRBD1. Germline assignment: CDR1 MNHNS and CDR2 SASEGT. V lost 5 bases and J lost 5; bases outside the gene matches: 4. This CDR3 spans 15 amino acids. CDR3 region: CASSLGTGGNEKLFF. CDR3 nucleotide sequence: TGTGCCAGCAGTCTAGGGACAGGGGGGAATGAAAAACTGTTTTTT.

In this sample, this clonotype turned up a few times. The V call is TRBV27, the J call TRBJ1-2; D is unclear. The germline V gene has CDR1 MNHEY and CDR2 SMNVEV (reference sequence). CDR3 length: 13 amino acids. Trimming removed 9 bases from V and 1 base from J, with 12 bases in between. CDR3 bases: TGTGCCAGTACTCGGGGTATTAACTATGGCTACACCTTC. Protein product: CASTRGINYGYTF.

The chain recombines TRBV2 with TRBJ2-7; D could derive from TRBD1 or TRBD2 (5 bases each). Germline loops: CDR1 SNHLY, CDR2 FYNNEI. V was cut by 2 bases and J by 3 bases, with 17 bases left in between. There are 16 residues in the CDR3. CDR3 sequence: CASSEIGTGPNYEQYF. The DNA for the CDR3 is TGTGCCAGCAGTGAAATCGGGACGGGACCCAACTACGAGCAGTACTTC.

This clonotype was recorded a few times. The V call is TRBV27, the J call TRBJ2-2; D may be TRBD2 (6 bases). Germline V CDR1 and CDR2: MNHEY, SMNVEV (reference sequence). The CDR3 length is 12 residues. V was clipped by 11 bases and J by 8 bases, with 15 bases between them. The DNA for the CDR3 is TGTGCCTCGGAGGGACCTTTGGGGGAGCTGTTTTTT. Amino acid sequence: CASEGPLGELFF.

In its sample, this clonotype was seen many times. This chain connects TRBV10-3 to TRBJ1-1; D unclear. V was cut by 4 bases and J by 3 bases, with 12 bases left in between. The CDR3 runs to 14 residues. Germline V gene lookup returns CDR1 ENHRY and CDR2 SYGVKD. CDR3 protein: CAISVDPGDTEAFF. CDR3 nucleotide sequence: TGTGCCATCAGTGTTGATCCCGGCGACACTGAAGCTTTCTTT.

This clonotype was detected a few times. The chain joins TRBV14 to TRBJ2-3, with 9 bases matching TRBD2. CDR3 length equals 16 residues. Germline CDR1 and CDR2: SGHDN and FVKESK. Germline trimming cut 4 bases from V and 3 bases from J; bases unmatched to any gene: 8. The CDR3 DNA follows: TGTGCCAGCAGCCCCCCTAGCGGGAAAGGGACAGATACGCAGTATTTT. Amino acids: CASSPPSGKGTDTQYF. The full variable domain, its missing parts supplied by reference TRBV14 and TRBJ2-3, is EAGVTQFPSHSVIEKGQTVTLRCDPISGHDNLYWYRRVMGKEIKFLLHFVKESKQDESGMPNNRFLAERTGGTYSTLKVQPAELEDSGVYFCASSPPSGKGTDTQYFGPGTRLTVL.

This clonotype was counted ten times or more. CDR3 nucleotide sequence: TGTGCCAGCAGCCAAGCGGGACAGACTACTAACTATGGCTACACCTTC. Protein product: CASSQAGQTTNYGYTF. The gene calls are TRBV3-1 and TRBJ1-2, with 7 bases fitting TRBD1. The CDR3 is 16 residues long. Germline CDR1 reads LGHDT; CDR2 reads YNNKEL (reference sequence). V dropped 1 base and J dropped 0; count of bases not matched to a gene: 5.

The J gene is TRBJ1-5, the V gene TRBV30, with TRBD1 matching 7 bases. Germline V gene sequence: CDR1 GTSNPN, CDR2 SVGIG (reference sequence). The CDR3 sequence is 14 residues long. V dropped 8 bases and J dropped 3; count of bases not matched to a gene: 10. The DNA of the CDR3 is TGTGCCAGTAAAAGCGGACAGGACAATCAGCCCCAGCATTTT. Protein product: CASKSGQDNQPQHF. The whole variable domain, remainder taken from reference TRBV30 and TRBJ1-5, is SQTIHQWPATLVQPVGSPLSLECTVEGTSNPNLYWYRQAAGRGLQLLFYSVGIGQISSEVPQNLSASRPQDRQFILSSKKLLLSDSGFYLCASKSGQDNQPQHFGDGTRLSIL.